Listed here are 7 T cell receptor beta chains from one sample, sequenced in a study of blood T cell repertoires in COVID-19. TCRdb's table, derived via immunoSEQ multiplex PCR, lists solely in-frame clones and lacks some. The sample carries 150,000 to 200,000 clones, about nine tenths recorded once. Sequences were obtained from peripheral blood. Every receptor here comes from a man aged 45-60 years with acute or convalescent COVID-19.

The CDR3 protein is CASSSGTHEKLFF. The CDR3 region has the DNA TGTGCCAGCAGTTCCGGGACACATGAAAAACTGTTTTTT. The chain couples TRBV27 to TRBJ1-4; D is perhaps TRBD1 (6 bases). V lost 4 bases to trimming and J lost 6 bases, with 9 bases between them. Germline lookup yields CDR1 MNHEY and CDR2 SMNVEV (reference sequence). The CDR3 totals 13 residues.

The CDR3 sequence is CASSTTGGPYGYTF. The CDR3 DNA follows: TGTGCCAGCAGTACGACAGGGGGCCCATATGGCTACACCTTC. The rearrangement links TRBV2 to TRBJ1-2, with 10 bases lining up with TRBD1. V shed 5 bases and J 5 bases; nucleotides not matched to a gene: 5. Germline V lookup: CDR1 SNHLY, CDR2 FYNNEI. The CDR3 runs to 14 residues.

This rearrangement joins TRBV4-1 to TRBJ1-2; 10 bases match TRBD1. The V gene end was trimmed by 0 bases and the J gene end by 7 bases; junction bases not matched to a gene: 11. The CDR3 sequence is 17 residues long. In germline, CDR1 is MGHRA, CDR2 YSYEKL. Here the CDR3 reads CASSQEAGDRGLRGYTF. The CDR3 DNA reads as TGCGCCAGCAGCCAAGAAGCGGGAGACAGGGGGCTGCGTGGCTACACCTTC.

The rearrangement joins TRBV15 to TRBJ2-4; D is ambiguous. Trimming stripped 0 bases from V and 8 bases from J, with 8 bases between. There are 13 residues in the CDR3. Germline V lookup: CDR1 LNHNV, CDR2 YYDKDF (reference sequence). The CDR3 sequence is CATSRELNYIQYF. In DNA form, the CDR3 reads TGTGCCACCAGCAGAGAACTGAATTACATTCAGTACTTC.

The rearrangement uses TRBV1 and TRBJ1-4. TRBV1 is annotated as a pseudogene. The CDR3 totals 13 residues. The CDR3 protein is CTSSLRTNEKLFF. The CDR3, as DNA: TGCACCAGCAGCCTTCGGACTAATGAAAAACTGTTTTTT.

The rearrangement uses TRBV6-5 and TRBJ2-5; D ambiguous. V was shortened by 0 bases and J by 0 bases, with 8 bases between the two germline ends. The CDR3 runs 15 residues. In germline, CDR1 is MNHEY, CDR2 SVGAGI. CDR3 amino acids: CASSYSNRYQETQYF. The CDR3 region has the DNA TGTGCCAGCAGTTACTCGAATCGGTACCAAGAGACCCAGTACTTC.

This chain joins TRBV7-9 and TRBJ2-1; tentative D call: TRBD1 (5 bases). CDR1 and CDR2 from the germline V gene are SEHNR and FQNEAQ (reference sequence). The CDR3 covers 13 residues. The V and J ends lost 7 bases and 5 bases respectively, with 12 bases between them. DNA for the CDR3: TGTGCCAGCACCGCGACAGTGCACAATGAGCAGTTCTTC. This translates into CASTATVHNEQFF.